One and the same sample provided the 30 T cell receptor beta chains below, sequenced in a study of T cells in Graves' hyperthyroidism and ophthalmopathy. Template material for amplifying TCR beta CDR3 regions consisted of RNA transcripts. The study used the HTBI primer set for a first-round RT-PCR of the TCR CDR3. TCRdb re-called the multiplex PCR reads with MiXCR, one entry per CDR3 protein. In the table there are 460,000 or so distinct CDR3 sequences, 13% to 15% of which are singletons. The sequenced material came from blood. These receptors were taken from a woman between 18 and 29 years old with Graves' hyperthyroidism.

On this clonotype: One base away lies a much larger clone, so this may be a sequencing read error. The V gene is TRBV19, the J gene TRBJ1-1, with D possibly being TRBD1 (5 bases). The CDR3 is made up of 13 amino acids. CDR1 is LNHDA and CDR2 is SQIVND in the germline V gene (reference sequence). V shed 4 bases and J shed 6 bases, with 12 bases lying between them. The CDR3 sequence is CASSTREGAEAFF. The CDR3 nucleotides are TGTGCCAGTAGTACCCGAGAAGGGGCTGAAGCTTTCTTT.

This clonotype appeared a few times. The chain combines TRBV5-4 with TRBJ2-3; D uncertain. The ends were cut back, 0 bases at V and 2 bases at J, with 7 bases in the middle. The CDR3 is made up of 14 amino acids. Germline V CDR1 and CDR2: SGHNT, YYREEE (reference sequence). This CDR3 is CASSLDSYTDTQYF. The CDR3 nucleotides are TGTGCCAGCAGCTTGGACAGTTACACAGATACGCAGTATTTT.

This clonotype was counted between two and nine times. V is TRBV19 and J is TRBJ1-3, with 9 bases lining up with TRBD1. Germline lookup yields CDR1 LNHDA and CDR2 SQIVND (reference sequence). CDR3 length: 17 residues. V was pared by 3 bases and J by 2 bases, with 8 bases of the junction left unmatched. The CDR3 nucleotides are TGTGCCAGTAGTATCTCCACAGGGGGCCCTACTGGAAACACCATATATTTT. Amino acid sequence: CASSISTGGPTGNTIYF.

The table lists this clonotype with many counts. The chain is built from TRBV19 and TRBJ1-1, with 7 nucleotides matching TRBD1. CDR3 length equals 14 residues. CDR1 and CDR2 from the germline V gene are LNHDA and SQIVND (reference sequence). Trimming cost V 4 bases and J 1 base; bases outside gene matches: 3. The CDR3 here is CASSTQGGNTEAFF. The DNA of the CDR3 is TGTGCCAGTAGTACGCAGGGGGGGAACACTGAAGCTTTCTTT.

The rearrangement uses TRBV6-1 and TRBJ2-7; TRBD1 aligns across 7 bases. The trim removed 5 bases at V and 3 bases at J, leaving 4 bases unmatched. Germline V gene lookup returns CDR1 MNHNS and CDR2 SASEGT. The CDR3 loop spans 13 amino acids. The chain's CDR3 is CASSRQGNYEQYV. In DNA, the CDR3 is TGTGCCAGCAGTCGACAGGGCAACTACGAGCAGTACGTC.

This clonotype was recorded many times. The chain joins TRBV12-3 or TRBV12-4 to TRBJ1-1; TRBD1 might be the D (6 bases). The CDR3 spans 14 residues. V dropped 1 base and J dropped 11 bases, with 17 bases sitting between them. The CDR3 loop is CASSLEAGARVAFF. For the CDR3, the DNA is TGTGCCAGCAGTTTAGAGGCAGGGGCGCGTGTGGCTTTCTTT.

This clonotype has ten or more counts. The V and J genes are TRBV10-3 and TRBJ2-7, with 9 bases identical to TRBD1. The germline CDR1 and CDR2 sequences are ENHRY and SYGVKD. This CDR3 comprises 16 residues. The junction had 9 bases not matched to a gene; V was cut back by 3 bases and J by 3 bases. CDR3 DNA sequence: TGTGCCATCAGTGACCCCGCCGGGACAGGGAACTACGAGCAGTACTTC. This encodes CAISDPAGTGNYEQYF.

Notes on this clonotype: Its ends do not fully match the called genes, so a read error is possible. V gene TRBV18 combines with J gene TRBJ1-1; no definite D call. Germline CDR1 reads KGHSH; CDR2 reads LQKENI. The CDR3 totals 11 residues. The CDR3 region is CASSGNTEALF. The CDR3 coding sequence is TGTGCCAGCTCGGGGAACACTGAAGCTCTCTTT.

This clonotype turned up a few times. The rearrangement links TRBV19 to TRBJ1-1, with 7 bases aligning to TRBD1. CDR3 length: 14 amino acids. Germline trimming cut 6 bases from V and 1 base from J; bases unmatched to any gene: 5. Germline V gene data show CDR1 as LNHDA and CDR2 as SQIVND (reference sequence). The CDR3 loop is CASRPGQKNTEAFF. As DNA, the CDR3 is TGTGCCAGTAGACCGGGACAGAAGAACACTGAAGCTTTCTTT.

This clonotype was found many times. V is TRBV12-3 or TRBV12-4 and J is TRBJ1-6; D not resolved. V dropped 0 bases and J dropped 5 bases, with 11 bases sitting between them. This CDR3 has 16 amino acids. In DNA, the CDR3 is TGTGCCAGCAGTTTAGCGCGGGCGGTGGATAATTCACCCCTCCACTTT. Encoded protein: CASSLARAVDNSPLHF.

This clonotype was observed a handful of times. The rearrangement links TRBV9 to TRBJ1-2; no clear D gene. This CDR3 is built from 13 residues. With 0 bases removed from V and 3 bases from J, the gap between germline ends came to 6 bases. CDR1 and CDR2 from the germline V gene are SGDLS and YYNGEE. CDR3 nucleotide sequence: TGTGCCAGCAGCGTAGACATGGACTATGGCTACACCTTC. Protein sequence: CASSVDMDYGYTF. Supplemented by reference TRBV9 and TRBJ1-2, the full variable domain reads DSGVTQTPKHLITATGQRVTLRCSPRSGDLSVYWYQQSLDQGLQFLIQYYNGEERAKGNILERFSAQQFPDLHSELNLSSLELGDSALYFCASSVDMDYGYTFGSGTRLTVV.

Ten or more counts support this clonotype. This chain links TRBV3-1 with TRBJ1-6; D remains unclear. Germline values: CDR1 LGHDT, CDR2 YNNKEL (reference sequence). The CDR3 consists of 15 residues. V gave up 1 base and J gave up 7 bases, with 11 bases separating them. The DNA for the CDR3 is TGTGCCAGCAGCCAAGCCGGGGTGGAAAATTCACCCCTCCACTTT. Its translation is CASSQAGVENSPLHF.

This clonotype showed up many times. The rearrangement links TRBV20-1 to TRBJ2-7; weak D call: TRBD1 (6 bases). Looked up from germline, CDR1 is DFQATT and CDR2 is SNEGSKA (reference sequence). Trimming removed 5 bases from V and 2 bases from J, with 13 bases in between. This CDR3 comprises 13 residues. In nucleotides, the CDR3 is TGCAGTGCTCTCCGGGACAAACCCTACGAGCAGTACTTC. It encodes CSALRDKPYEQYF.

The sample holds many counts of this clonotype. The chain employs TRBV27 and TRBJ1-2; unclear D gene. Per the germline V gene, CDR1 is MNHEY and CDR2 is SMNVEV (reference sequence). This CDR3 comprises 13 residues. V gave up 2 bases and J gave up 7 bases, with 11 bases separating them. For the CDR3, the DNA is TGTGCCAGCAGTTTAAGCCTCCTTTCTGGCTACACCTTC. Translating it yields CASSLSLLSGYTF.

The chain's CDR3 is CSARGTDSLTDTQYF. The DNA for the CDR3 is TGCAGTGCTAGAGGGACGGACAGTCTCACAGATACGCAGTATTTT. The chain is built from TRBV20-1 and TRBJ2-3; a weak D match, TRBD1 (6 bases). From germline, CDR1 is DFQATT and CDR2 SNEGSKA (reference sequence). V lost 1 base, J lost 2 bases, and 13 bases lay in between. The CDR3 sequence is 15 residues long.

The chain employs TRBV2 and TRBJ2-1; D gene ambiguous. There are 15 residues in the CDR3. V was trimmed by 4 bases and J by 1 base, leaving 11 bases between them. Looked up from germline, CDR1 is SNHLY and CDR2 is FYNNEI. Here the CDR3 reads CASSGVSASYNEQFF. CDR3 DNA sequence: TGTGCCAGCAGTGGGGTATCGGCTTCCTACAATGAGCAGTTCTTC.

This clonotype was counted ten times or more. The rearrangement links TRBV5-1 to TRBJ1-5, with D maybe TRBD1 (6 bases). This CDR3 region has 15 residues. V was cut by 4 bases and J by 3 bases, with 14 bases left in between. Looked up from germline, CDR1 is SGHRS and CDR2 is YFSETQ. The CDR3 region has the DNA TGCGCCAGCAGCGTGGGGGCAGGGAACAATCAGCCCCAGCATTTT. Its protein product is CASSVGAGNNQPQHF.

This clonotype was seen at least ten times. The rearrangement joins TRBV5-5 to TRBJ1-2, with a weak D call TRBD1 (6 bases). The CDR3 sequence is 13 residues long. In germline, CDR1 is SGHKS, CDR2 YYEKEE (reference sequence). Deletions cut 4 bases from V and 8 bases from J, with 15 bases between. The DNA of the CDR3 is TGTGCCAGCAGCCCGACGACAGGATCAGGCTACACCTTC. This encodes CASSPTTGSGYTF. The full variable domain, its missing parts supplied by reference TRBV5-5 and TRBJ1-2, is DAGVTQSPTHLIKTRGQQVTLRCSPISGHKSVSWYQQVLGQGPQFIFQYYEKEERGRGNFPDRFSARQFPNYSSELNVNALLLGDSALYLCASSPTTGSGYTFGSGTRLTVV.

This clonotype has more than one count but fewer than ten. This rearrangement joins TRBV7-2 to TRBJ2-7; D may be TRBD1 or TRBD2 (7 bases each). CDR3 length: 13 residues. V lost 5 bases and J 7 bases, leaving 15 bases between the germline ends. From germline, CDR1 is SGHTA and CDR2 FQGNSA. As DNA, the CDR3 is TGTGCCAGCAGCAGGCAGGGGGGGGAAGAGCAGTACGTC. Protein product: CASSRQGGEEQYV.

This clonotype came up a few times. V is TRBV19 and J is TRBJ2-7; 8 bases are shared with TRBD1. Germline-derived CDR1 and CDR2 are LNHDA and SQIVND (reference sequence). The ends lost 1 base at V and 4 bases at J; junction bases unmatched: 6. The CDR3 spans 15 residues. The CDR3 reads CASSIVAGGLYEQYF. The CDR3 DNA reads TGTGCCAGTAGTATAGTAGCAGGGGGCTTATACGAGCAGTACTTC.

This clonotype was recorded many times. This sequence joins TRBV19 and TRBJ1-5, with D possibly matching TRBD1 (5 bases). V was trimmed by 5 bases and J by 3 bases, leaving 11 bases between them. Germline assignment: CDR1 LNHDA and CDR2 SQIVND (reference sequence). There are 14 residues in the CDR3. The CDR3 DNA reads TGTGCCAGTAGTCCCCGACAGCCCAATCAGCCCCAGCATTTT. Translated, it gives CASSPRQPNQPQHF.

The chain has TRBV12-3 or TRBV12-4 and TRBJ1-1; no definite D call. V dropped 3 bases and J dropped 6 bases, with 11 bases sitting between them. This CDR3 has 13 residues. Here the CDR3 reads CASSFTGNAEAFF. The CDR3 DNA sequence: TGTGCCAGCAGTTTTACGGGCAACGCTGAAGCTTTCTTT.

This clonotype was seen many times. The rearrangement joins TRBV3-1 to TRBJ2-5; D is unresolved. The CDR3 sequence is 14 residues long. V was clipped by 2 bases and J by 9 bases, with 16 bases between them. CDR1 is LGHDT and CDR2 is YNNKEL in the germline V gene (reference sequence). Here the CDR3 DNA reads TGTGCCAGCAGCCAACACCAGGCTGAAGTGTCCCAGTACTTC. Residues: CASSQHQAEVSQYF.

The genes are TRBV19 and TRBJ1-1; TRBD1 might be the D (6 bases). The CDR3 runs 15 residues. V shed 3 bases and J shed 1 base, with 12 bases lying between them. Looked up from germline, CDR1 is LNHDA and CDR2 is SQIVND (reference sequence). The CDR3: CASSIGGAGNTEAFF. DNA for the CDR3: TGTGCCAGTAGTATCGGGGGGGCCGGGAACACTGAAGCTTTCTTT. Filled out from reference TRBV19 and TRBJ1-1, the complete variable domain reads DGGITQSPKYLFRKEGQNVTLSCEQNLNHDAMYWYRQDPGQGLRLIYYSQIVNDFQKGDIAEGYSVSREKKESFPLTVTSAQKNPTAFYLCASSIGGAGNTEAFFGQGTRLTVV.

J is TRBJ1-6 and V is TRBV6-5, with D possibly matching TRBD1 (5 bases). The CDR3 sequence is 14 residues long. V gave up 0 bases and J gave up 10 bases, with 10 bases separating them. Germline V gene data show CDR1 as MNHEY and CDR2 as SVGAGI. The CDR3 bases are TGTGCCAGCAGTTACTCCAGGGAAGAATCACCCCTCCACTTT. Translated: CASSYSREESPLHF.

The V gene is TRBV7-9, the J gene TRBJ1-6; TRBD1 is a possible D gene (6 bases). There are 19 residues in the CDR3. Trimming stripped 3 bases from V and 0 bases from J, with 18 bases between. CDR1 is SEHNR and CDR2 is FQNEAQ in the germline V gene (reference sequence). The CDR3 here is CASSLVQGHTSSYNSPLHF. The CDR3 DNA is TGTGCCAGCAGCTTGGTCCAGGGACACACTAGCTCCTATAATTCACCCCTCCACTTT.

The chain employs TRBV20-1 and TRBJ1-1; D is possibly TRBD1 (5 bases). CDR1 is DFQATT, CDR2 SNEGSKA, per germline (reference sequence). This CDR3 spans 13 amino acids. Trimming pared 6 bases from V and 5 bases from J, leaving 16 bases between. The CDR3 coding sequence is TGCAGTGCGAAGCGCGGGGCGGTGACTGAAGCTTTCTTT. It encodes CSAKRGAVTEAFF.

This clonotype was counted a few times. The rearrangement links TRBV7-9 to TRBJ2-7; TRBD2 is a possible D gene (5 bases). The germline V gene encodes CDR1 SEHNR and CDR2 FQNEAQ (reference sequence). This CDR3 has 12 residues. V was pared by 0 bases and J by 7 bases, with 7 bases between. The CDR3 protein is CASSLAWREQYF. The CDR3 DNA follows: TGTGCCAGCAGCTTAGCGTGGAGGGAGCAGTACTTC.

The rearrangement uses TRBV5-4 and TRBJ2-1; D is uncertain. Germline-derived CDR1 and CDR2 are SGHNT and YYREEE (reference sequence). The CDR3 is 15 residues long. V shed 2 bases and J shed 8 bases, with 17 bases lying between them. CDR3 region: CASSFPAATRDEQFF. The CDR3 DNA is TGTGCCAGCAGCTTCCCGGCGGCTACAAGGGATGAGCAGTTCTTC. The full variable domain, with the rest looked up from reference TRBV5-4 and TRBJ2-1, is ETGVTQSPTHLIKTRGQQVTLRCSSQSGHNTVSWYQQALGQGPQFIFQYYREEENGRGNFPPRFSGLQFPNYSSELNVNALELDDSALYLCASSFPAATRDEQFFGPGTRLTVL.

This clonotype has ten or more counts. The V call is TRBV28, the J call TRBJ2-7; 10 bases are shared with TRBD2. The germline gives CDR1 MDHEN, CDR2 SYDVKM. J was trimmed by 0 bases and V by 5 bases; bases with no gene match: 10. This CDR3 is built from 17 residues. The CDR3 DNA follows: TGTGCCAGCAGTCTCCGTTGGGCTAGCGGGAGCTCCTACGAGCAGTACTTC. The encoded protein is CASSLRWASGSSYEQYF.